This T cell receptor beta chain is drawn from a study of cytomegalovirus exposure and HLA in healthy donors. Overall study context: Early on, a data release was issued that held approximately 92 million unique TCRs from HLA-typed donors.

Germline V lookup: CDR1 SGHRS, CDR2 YFSETQ. This CDR3 has 14 amino acids. V was cut by 0 bases and J by 2 bases, with 8 bases left in between. Researchers ran the PCR with 60 Vbeta and 13 Jbeta primers. In the original workflow: Later reanalysis found tens of millions of unique TCR beta chains, around 9.9 million of them shared. TCRdb keeps only in-frame clones here, not all; method: immunoSEQ multiplex PCR. V and J calls and clone size are copied from that table; D and trimming were computed from the DNA. Here the sample spans some 120,000 clones, 65% to 80% being singletons. This clone was counted only a few times.

The sequenced sample consisted of PBMCs. The gene calls are TRBV5-1 and TRBJ1-1; D remains unclear. The clonotype originates from a man aged 25 to 40 in good health and CMV-seronegative. CDR3 residues: CASSLGRTNTEAFF. CDR3 in DNA: TGCGCCAGCAGCTTGGGGCGGACTAACACTGAAGCTTTCTTT.